This is a list of T cell receptor beta chains from one sample in a study of Graves' ophthalmopathy and Graves' hyperthyroidism. Each CDR3 protein is one row after TCRdb ran MiXCR on the multiplex PCR reads. The data contain under 250,000 distinct CDR3 sequences, roughly a fifth of them seen just once; the ten biggest clones take up 35% to 55%. The specimen sequenced was peripheral blood. Every receptor here comes from a woman aged 50 to 60 with Graves' ophthalmopathy. Both conserved end residues are part of each CDR3. Fields, in order: CDR3 protein, J gene, V gene.

cdr3_aa: CASSQPGLAGGPSGANVLTF; j_call: TRBJ2-6; v_call: TRBV13
cdr3_aa: CASSLEPQGSEQYF; j_call: TRBJ2-7; v_call: TRBV5-1
cdr3_aa: CASSLQGWDSPLHF; j_call: TRBJ1-6; v_call: TRBV28
cdr3_aa: CASSVYTEAFF; j_call: TRBJ1-1; v_call: TRBV2
cdr3_aa: CASARDRAYEQYF; j_call: TRBJ2-7; v_call: TRBV12-5
cdr3_aa: CASSAGDGRNQPQHF; j_call: TRBJ1-5; v_call: TRBV6-1
cdr3_aa: CAWSAGRQETQYF; j_call: TRBJ2-5; v_call: TRBV30
cdr3_aa: CASSVGLETQYF; j_call: TRBJ2-5; v_call: TRBV5-1
cdr3_aa: CASRMTGRPGYTF; j_call: TRBJ1-2; v_call: TRBV14
cdr3_aa: CASSDNGKTEAFF; j_call: TRBJ1-1; v_call: TRBV10-2
cdr3_aa: CASSQDSSLTGPNSPLHF; j_call: TRBJ1-6; v_call: TRBV4-1
cdr3_aa: CASSQVNGGHSPLHF; j_call: TRBJ1-6; v_call: TRBV3-1
cdr3_aa: CSARSAWVGTQYF; j_call: TRBJ2-5; v_call: TRBV20-1
cdr3_aa: CASRPQDRGGTEAFF; j_call: TRBJ1-1; v_call: TRBV6-1
cdr3_aa: CASGTFIGNQPQHF; j_call: TRBJ1-5; v_call: TRBV19
cdr3_aa: CASTLGGFARGKQETQYF; j_call: TRBJ2-5; v_call: TRBV12-3/TRBV12-4
cdr3_aa: CASSPTWQGTNYGYTF; j_call: TRBJ1-2; v_call: TRBV12-3/TRBV12-4
cdr3_aa: CASSRRQGRVNEQFF; j_call: TRBJ2-1; v_call: TRBV5-1
cdr3_aa: CASLRGRFGEQYF; j_call: TRBJ2-7; v_call: TRBV2
cdr3_aa: CASSQDRAETQYF; j_call: TRBJ2-5; v_call: TRBV3-1
cdr3_aa: CSATPGSGANVLTF; j_call: TRBJ2-6; v_call: TRBV20-1
cdr3_aa: CSVELSSGLYEQYF; j_call: TRBJ2-7; v_call: TRBV29-1
cdr3_aa: CASSKAGLERNGYTF; j_call: TRBJ1-2; v_call: TRBV11-2
cdr3_aa: CAYSTGSINIQYF; j_call: TRBJ2-4; v_call: TRBV30
cdr3_aa: CAISGQSSNQPQHF; j_call: TRBJ1-5; v_call: TRBV10-3
cdr3_aa: CSASGTGANSPLHF; j_call: TRBJ1-6; v_call: TRBV20-1
cdr3_aa: CATGLAGGPRDEQYF; j_call: TRBJ2-7; v_call: TRBV6-2/TRBV6-3
cdr3_aa: CASLAGGGEQYF; j_call: TRBJ2-7; v_call: TRBV5-1
cdr3_aa: CASSLRGVSGPGIEEQYF; j_call: TRBJ2-7; v_call: TRBV7-3
cdr3_aa: CASSEGWLETQYF; j_call: TRBJ2-5; v_call: TRBV6-1
cdr3_aa: CASSSLKAGVNEQYF; j_call: TRBJ2-7; v_call: TRBV27
cdr3_aa: CATGGWRKGTYEQYF; j_call: TRBJ2-7; v_call: TRBV2
cdr3_aa: CASSLSEGRTRETQYF; j_call: TRBJ2-5; v_call: TRBV27
cdr3_aa: CASSKQIGRWGSNQPQHF; j_call: TRBJ1-5; v_call: TRBV28
cdr3_aa: CASNTGTQETQYF; j_call: TRBJ2-5; v_call: TRBV2
cdr3_aa: CASSPIAGENEQYF; j_call: TRBJ2-7; v_call: TRBV12-3/TRBV12-4
cdr3_aa: CASSTSGRGKTQYF; j_call: TRBJ2-5; v_call: TRBV27
cdr3_aa: CSARGTDFNYGYTF; j_call: TRBJ1-2; v_call: TRBV20-1
cdr3_aa: CSVRDAEAFF; j_call: TRBJ1-1; v_call: TRBV29-1
cdr3_aa: CASSVSTVGTQYF; j_call: TRBJ2-5; v_call: TRBV2
cdr3_aa: CASSPRKGTNTEAFF; j_call: TRBJ1-1; v_call: TRBV12-3/TRBV12-4
cdr3_aa: CASSSSQGWGYTF; j_call: TRBJ1-2; v_call: TRBV6-5
cdr3_aa: CASSLQQGGGETQYF; j_call: TRBJ2-5; v_call: TRBV12-3/TRBV12-4
cdr3_aa: CASSQPSGNTIYF; j_call: TRBJ1-3; v_call: TRBV7-9
cdr3_aa: CASSLLKGGLTEAFF; j_call: TRBJ1-1; v_call: TRBV7-2
cdr3_aa: CASNGLVAYEQYF; j_call: TRBJ2-7; v_call: TRBV28
cdr3_aa: CASTGIGPYGYTF; j_call: TRBJ1-2; v_call: TRBV6-1
cdr3_aa: CASSSDRGAEQPQHF; j_call: TRBJ1-5; v_call: TRBV6-1
cdr3_aa: CASRDRENYGYTF; j_call: TRBJ1-2; v_call: TRBV19
cdr3_aa: CASSIAWGTEAFF; j_call: TRBJ1-1; v_call: TRBV19